The T cell receptor (beta chain) under discussion was sequenced for a study of Graves' ophthalmopathy and Graves' hyperthyroidism. The authors amplified TCR beta CDR3 regions, and they did so from RNA transcripts for repertoire sequencing. HTBI primers were used in a first-round RT-PCR, which preceded a second-round multiplex PCR. TCRdb reanalysed the multiplex PCR reads using MiXCR and keeps one entry per CDR3 protein. The profile covers 900,000 to 1,200,000 distinct CDR3 sequences, with about 40% appearing a single time and around 10% taken by the ten largest. The CDR3 contains 13 residues. Trimming cost V 5 bases and J 7 bases, with 11 bases left between them. Germline V gene data show CDR1 as SGHVS and CDR2 as FQNEAQ. Orbital computed tomography, together with clinical symptoms, serum thyroxine, TRAb and thyroid ultrasound, was used for diagnosis. In this sample, this clonotype turned up many times.

This receptor was identified in an adult man with Graves' hyperthyroidism. Sequencing was performed on peripheral blood or thyroid tissue (not recorded which). This chain links TRBV7-8 with TRBJ1-4; tentative D call: TRBD1 (5 bases). CDR3 residues: CASSQVGVEKLFF. The CDR3 bases are TGTGCCAGCAGCCAGGTGGGGGTTGAAAAACTGTTTTTT.